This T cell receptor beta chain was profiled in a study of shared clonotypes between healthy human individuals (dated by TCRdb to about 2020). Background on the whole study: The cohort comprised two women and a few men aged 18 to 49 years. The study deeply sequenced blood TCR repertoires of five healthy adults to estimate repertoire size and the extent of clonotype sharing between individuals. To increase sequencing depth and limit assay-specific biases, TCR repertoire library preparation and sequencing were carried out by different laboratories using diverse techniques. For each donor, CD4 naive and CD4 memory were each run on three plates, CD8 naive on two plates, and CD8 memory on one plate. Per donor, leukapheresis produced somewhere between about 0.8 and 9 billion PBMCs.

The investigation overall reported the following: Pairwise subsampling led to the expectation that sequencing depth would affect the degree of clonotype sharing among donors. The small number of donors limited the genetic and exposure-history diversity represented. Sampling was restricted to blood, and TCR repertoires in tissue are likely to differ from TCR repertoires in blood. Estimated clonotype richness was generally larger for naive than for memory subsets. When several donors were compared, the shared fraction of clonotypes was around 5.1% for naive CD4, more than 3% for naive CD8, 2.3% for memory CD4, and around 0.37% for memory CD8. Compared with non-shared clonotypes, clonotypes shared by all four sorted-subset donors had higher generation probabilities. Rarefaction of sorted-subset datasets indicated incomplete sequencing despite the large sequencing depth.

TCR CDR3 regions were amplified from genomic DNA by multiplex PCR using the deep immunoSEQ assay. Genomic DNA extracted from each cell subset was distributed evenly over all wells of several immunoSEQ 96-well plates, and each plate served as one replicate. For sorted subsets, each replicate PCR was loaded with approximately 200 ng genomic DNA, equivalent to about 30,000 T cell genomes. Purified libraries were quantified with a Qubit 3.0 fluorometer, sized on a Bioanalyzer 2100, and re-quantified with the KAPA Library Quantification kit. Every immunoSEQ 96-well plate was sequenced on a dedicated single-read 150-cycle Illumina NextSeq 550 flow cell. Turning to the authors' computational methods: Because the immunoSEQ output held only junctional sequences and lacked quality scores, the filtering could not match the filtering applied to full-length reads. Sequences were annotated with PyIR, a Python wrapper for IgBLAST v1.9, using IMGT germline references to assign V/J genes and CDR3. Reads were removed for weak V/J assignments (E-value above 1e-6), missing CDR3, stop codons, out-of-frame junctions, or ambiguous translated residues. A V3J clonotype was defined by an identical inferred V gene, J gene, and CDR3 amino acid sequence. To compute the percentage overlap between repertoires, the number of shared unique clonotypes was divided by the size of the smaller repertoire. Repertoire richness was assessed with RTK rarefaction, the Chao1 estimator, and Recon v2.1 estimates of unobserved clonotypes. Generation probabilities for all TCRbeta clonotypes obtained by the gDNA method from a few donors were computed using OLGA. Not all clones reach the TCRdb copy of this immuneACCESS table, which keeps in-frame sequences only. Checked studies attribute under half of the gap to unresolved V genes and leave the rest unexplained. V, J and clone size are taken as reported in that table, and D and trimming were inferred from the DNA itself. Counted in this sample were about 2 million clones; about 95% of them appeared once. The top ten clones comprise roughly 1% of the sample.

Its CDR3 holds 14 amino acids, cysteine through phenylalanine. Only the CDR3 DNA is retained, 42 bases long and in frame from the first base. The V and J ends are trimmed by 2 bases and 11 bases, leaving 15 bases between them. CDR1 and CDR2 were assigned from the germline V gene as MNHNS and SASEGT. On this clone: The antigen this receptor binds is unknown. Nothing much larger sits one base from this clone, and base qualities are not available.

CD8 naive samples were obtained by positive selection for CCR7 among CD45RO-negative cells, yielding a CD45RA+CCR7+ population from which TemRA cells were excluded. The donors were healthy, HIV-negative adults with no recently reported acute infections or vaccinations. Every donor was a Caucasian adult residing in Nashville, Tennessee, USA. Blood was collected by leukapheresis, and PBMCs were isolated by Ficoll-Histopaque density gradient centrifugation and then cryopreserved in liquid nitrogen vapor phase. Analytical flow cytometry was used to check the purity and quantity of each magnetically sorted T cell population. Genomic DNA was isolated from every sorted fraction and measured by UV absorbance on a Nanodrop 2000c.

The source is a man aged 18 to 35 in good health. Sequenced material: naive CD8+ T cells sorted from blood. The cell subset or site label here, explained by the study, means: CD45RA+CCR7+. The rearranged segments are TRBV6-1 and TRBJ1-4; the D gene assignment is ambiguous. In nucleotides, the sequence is TGTGCCAGCAGTGAAATTGCAGAACAGTACAAACTGTTTTTT. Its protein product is CASSEIAEQYKLFF.